These 3 T cell receptor beta chains were sequenced from one sample in a study of spatial heterogeneity in lung cancer. Study-wide findings and caveats: Tumoral mutation counts were tracked by counts of expanded intratumoral alpha and beta TCRs.

TCRdb used MiXCR to reprocess the 5' RACE reads, holding one entry per CDR3 protein. The sample includes around 9,900 distinct CDR3 sequences, 5.5% to 7.5% of them seen just once. Time point in this sample: sample taken at primary tumor resection. No antigen has been identified for these receptors. The sequenced sample was lung tumor tissue, obtained at surgery. The receptors stem from a female donor with early-stage non-small cell lung cancer.

The chain employs TRBV28 and TRBJ2-5; 8 bases agree with TRBD2. The junction had 12 bases not matched to a gene; V was cut back by 5 bases and J by 7 bases. Germline CDR1 reads MDHEN; CDR2 reads SYDVKM. The CDR3 covers 15 residues. The CDR3 DNA follows: TGTGCCAGCAGTGGAACACGGGGGGGCCGTAGGACCCAGTACTTC. Amino acids: CASSGTRGGRRTQYF.

This clonotype came up a few times. V and J are TRBV5-1 and TRBJ2-1; D tentatively fits TRBD1 or TRBD2 (5 bases each). The CDR3 has 15 amino acids. Germline V lookup: CDR1 SGHRS, CDR2 YFSETQ. V lost 0 bases and J 8 bases, leaving 15 bases between the germline ends. CDR3: CASSLAGRTYDEQFF. CDR3 nucleotides: TGCGCCAGCAGCTTGGCGGGGCGCACATACGATGAGCAGTTCTTC. The full variable domain, with the rest looked up from reference TRBV5-1 and TRBJ2-1, is KAGVTQTPRYLIKTRGQQVTLSCSPISGHRSVSWYQQTPGQGLQFLFEYFSETQRNKGNFPGRFSGRQFSNSRSEMNVSTLELGDSALYLCASSLAGRTYDEQFFGPGTRLTVL.

At least ten counts were recorded for this clonotype. The V and J genes are TRBV18 and TRBJ1-4; D is unresolved. Per the germline V gene, CDR1 is KGHSH and CDR2 is LQKENI. The CDR3 spans 14 residues. V lost 2 bases and J lost 7, with 11 bases in between. CDR3 sequence reads: CASSPTSNLEKLFF. In DNA form, the CDR3 reads TGTGCCAGCTCACCAACTAGTAATCTTGAAAAACTGTTTTTT.